The 7 T cell receptor beta chains below all came from one sample that was sequenced in a study of blood T cell repertoires in COVID-19 (dated by TCRdb to about 2020). Library method: the immunoSEQ multiplex PCR assay. TCRdb holds this immuneACCESS table with in-frame rearrangements only. Some clones are missing; in checked studies, unresolved V genes explain under half, and the rest has no known cause. The sample profile shows about 220,000 clones; over 80% of them were found once. 4.5% to 5.5% of the sample goes to the ten largest clones. The source material was peripheral blood. The receptor source for this set is a human donor in a cohort sampled during active COVID-19.

The genes are TRBV5-5 and TRBJ2-4; D is perhaps TRBD1 (6 bases). This CDR3 has 14 amino acids. From germline, CDR1 is SGHKS and CDR2 YYEKEE (reference sequence). Trimming took off 0 bases at V and 8 bases at J, with 12 bases between the two ends. The CDR3 DNA is TGTGCCAGCAGCTTGGGTTGGGGGCTGGACATTCAGTACTTC. Translation: CASSLGWGLDIQYF.

The chain is built from TRBV27 and TRBJ2-1, with 7 bases lining up with TRBD1. Germline assignment: CDR1 MNHEY and CDR2 SMNVEV (reference sequence). The CDR3 runs 16 residues. The V gene end was trimmed by 2 bases and the J gene end by 3 bases; junction bases not matched to a gene: 7. DNA of the CDR3: TGTGCCAGCAGTTTAAAGGGGGCCACCTTCTACAATGAGCAGTTCTTC. It codes for CASSLKGATFYNEQFF.

This clone was seen a single time. The sample holds other DNA sequences that translate to the same CDR3. The chain employs TRBV6-5 and TRBJ1-2; 8 bases are shared with TRBD1. V was pared by 5 bases and J by 5 bases, with 4 bases of the junction left unmatched. Germline lookup yields CDR1 MNHEY and CDR2 SVGAGI. The CDR3 consists of 13 residues. CDR3 nucleotide sequence: TGTGCCAGCAGTCGACAGGGGCGGTATGGCTACACCTTC. It encodes CASSRQGRYGYTF.

The chain employs TRBV5-4 and TRBJ2-2; TRBD1 is a possible D gene (5 bases). V dropped 4 bases and J dropped 6 bases, with 10 bases sitting between them. Germline assignment: CDR1 SGHNT and CDR2 YYREEE (reference sequence). The CDR3 runs 13 residues. CDR3 protein: CASSSSGSGELFF. As DNA, the CDR3 is TGTGCCAGCAGCAGTTCAGGGTCCGGGGAGCTGTTTTTT.

The V and J genes are TRBV4-2 and TRBJ2-1; TRBD2 agrees at 10 bases. The CDR3 has 17 amino acids. V lost 0 bases and J lost 5; bases outside the gene matches: 7. Germline CDR1 is LGHNA and CDR2 is YNFKEQ. The CDR3 region is CASSQETGTSEDNEQFF. DNA of the CDR3: TGTGCCAGCAGCCAAGAAACCGGGACTAGCGAAGACAATGAGCAGTTCTTC.

This chain connects TRBV27 to TRBJ1-1; D is possibly TRBD1 (5 bases). V lost 3 bases, J lost 3 bases, and 14 bases lay in between. Germline V CDR1 and CDR2: MNHEY, SMNVEV (reference sequence). CDR3 length equals 15 residues. CDR3 protein: CASSLRFSGYTEAFF. DNA for the CDR3: TGTGCCAGCAGTTTGCGCTTTTCAGGGTACACTGAAGCTTTCTTT.

The chain carries TRBV4-2 and TRBJ2-2, with a possible D match to TRBD1 (6 bases). Trimming pared 3 bases from V and 6 bases from J, leaving 23 bases between. The CDR3 runs to 18 residues. The germline CDR1 and CDR2 sequences are LGHNA and YNFKEQ. The CDR3 reads CASSQPRSGTPGSGELFF. The CDR3, as DNA: TGTGCCAGCAGCCAGCCACGATCCGGGACACCCGGGTCCGGGGAGCTGTTTTTT.